Following are 27 T cell receptor beta chains from one sample sequenced in a study of blood T cell repertoires in COVID-19 (dated by TCRdb to the early 2020s). Libraries were constructed by the immunoSEQ multiplex PCR assay. Drawn from immuneACCESS, this table holds only the in-frame rearrangements with V and J called that TCRdb kept. Clones are partly lost; checked studies trace under half to an unresolved V gene and leave the rest unexplained. This sample has 180,000 or so clones in its table, and about 76% of those were observed once. The ten most abundant clones make up 8.5% to 10% of the sample. Input material: peripheral blood. The receptors were sampled from a woman between 45 and 65 years old with active or convalescent COVID-19.

Here the CDR3 reads CASLGAIGDTEAFF. In DNA, the CDR3 is TGTGCCAGCTTGGGGGCCATAGGGGATACTGAAGCTTTCTTT. The chain is built from TRBV18 and TRBJ1-1; possible D gene TRBD1, 6 bases. V was cut by 7 bases and J by 5 bases, with 17 bases left in between. This CDR3 is built from 14 residues. Per the germline V gene, CDR1 is KGHSH and CDR2 is LQKENI.

This chain joins TRBV18 and TRBJ2-2; 14 bases map to TRBD2. V lost 3 bases, J lost 0 bases, and 3 bases stayed unmatched. The CDR3 is made up of 18 amino acids. CDR1 KGHSH and CDR2 LQKENI come from the germline V gene. The CDR3 bases are TGTGCCAGCTCACCCGGGACTAGCGGGGGTACGAACACCGGGGAGCTGTTTTTT. Translation: CASSPGTSGGTNTGELFF.

This clone showed up just a few times. The chain employs TRBV3-1 (or the pseudogene TRBV3-2) and TRBJ1-5, with unresolved D. Between the trimmed V and J ends, which lost 2 bases and 9 bases, there was a span of 11 bases. Germline values: CDR1 LGHDT, CDR2 YNNKEL (reference sequence). The length of the CDR3 is 13 residues. The CDR3 spells CASSQSKHGPQHF. Here the CDR3 DNA reads TGTGCCAGCAGCCAATCAAAACATGGGCCCCAGCATTTT.

This rearrangement joins TRBV11-1 to TRBJ2-7; D not certain. This CDR3 has 15 amino acids. V was trimmed by 2 bases and J by 4 bases, leaving 15 bases between them. Germline CDR1 reads SGHAT; CDR2 reads FQDESV (reference sequence). The CDR3 here is CASSLLASGQYEQYF. For the CDR3, the DNA is TGTGCCAGCAGCTTATTGGCATCTGGCCAATACGAGCAGTACTTC.

The CDR3 sequence is CAWNAGARYNEQFF. The CDR3 region has the DNA TGTGCCTGGAATGCAGGGGCGCGATACAATGAGCAGTTCTTC. The chain combines TRBV30 with TRBJ2-1; D possibly corresponds to TRBD1 (6 bases). Trimming left V 4 bases short and J 4 bases short, with 14 bases between. The CDR3 extends over 14 amino acids. CDR1 and CDR2 (germline): GTSNPN, SVGIG (reference sequence).

To note about this clone: Distinct nucleotide sequences in the sample also encode this CDR3. The chain carries TRBV7-6 and TRBJ2-5; the match to TRBD2 covers 8 bases. The CDR3 runs 13 residues. Germline V gives CDR1 SGHVS, CDR2 FNYEAQ. With V trimmed by 3 bases and J by 5 bases, 2 bases remained unmatched. In nucleotides, the CDR3 is TGTGCCAGCAGCTTGGGACTAGTCGAGACCCAGTACTTC. It specifies CASSLGLVETQYF.

The chain couples TRBV4-1 to TRBJ2-3; 7 nucleotides match TRBD2. This CDR3 spans 19 amino acids. Per germline, CDR1 MGHRA and CDR2 YSYEKL. The ends lost 4 bases at V and 6 bases at J; junction bases unmatched: 22. The DNA of the CDR3 is TGCGCCAGCAGCCCAGACTGGGGGGGACTGGCGGGGAGCGGGGATACGCAGTATTTT. It codes for CASSPDWGGLAGSGDTQYF.

As to this clone: At one end, the junction sequence differs from germline, possibly due to a read error. The chain combines TRBV27 with TRBJ2-1, with D unclear. Germline CDR1 is MNHEY and CDR2 is SMNVEV (reference sequence). The CDR3 is 13 amino acids. CDR3 sequence reads: CASSLGSYDEQFF. The DNA of the CDR3 is TGTGCCAGCAGTTTAGGTAGCTACGATGAGCAGTTCTTC.

In its sample, this clone was seen many times. The V call is TRBV4-2, the J call TRBJ2-5; TRBD2 matches 9 bases. CDR1 is LGHNA and CDR2 is YNFKEQ in the germline V gene. With V trimmed by 0 bases and J by 1 base, 21 bases remained unmatched. The CDR3 spans 22 residues. CDR3 nucleotide sequence: TGTGCCAGCAGCCAAGAGGCGGGCGGGGGGGTAAGTTCTCCCCCCCGCCAAGAGACCCAGTACTTC. It yields the protein CASSQEAGGGVSSPPRQETQYF.

V and J are TRBV18 and TRBJ2-5; tentative D call: TRBD2 (6 bases). Germline V CDR1 and CDR2: KGHSH, LQKENI. Between the trimmed V and J ends, which lost 0 bases and 4 bases, there was a span of 9 bases. CDR3 length equals 14 residues. This CDR3 is CASSPPGEVETQYF. Here the CDR3 DNA reads TGTGCCAGCTCACCACCGGGGGAGGTAGAGACCCAGTACTTC.

There are a few counts of this clone. V is TRBV9 and J is TRBJ2-7; D may be TRBD2 (7 bases). This CDR3 is built from 15 residues. V lost 5 bases, J lost 12 bases, and 27 bases lay in between. In germline, CDR1 is SGDLS, CDR2 YYNGEE. The CDR3 nucleotides are TGTGCCAGCAGTAAAGGGGGGCTAGCGGCAGATTCGTCGTACTTC. This gives the protein CASSKGGLAADSSYF.

The J gene is TRBJ1-1, the V gene TRBV6-5; D uncertain. Per germline, CDR1 MNHEY and CDR2 SVGAGI. The CDR3 length is 13 residues. V was cut by 7 bases and J by 1 base, with 10 bases left in between. CDR3 amino acids: CASTFSGNTEAFF. As DNA, the CDR3 is TGTGCCAGCACCTTCAGCGGGAACACTGAAGCTTTCTTT.

This chain joins TRBV18 and TRBJ1-1, with 8 bases identical to TRBD1. V was pared by 3 bases and J by 2 bases, with 14 bases of the junction left unmatched. The V gene's germline CDR1 is KGHSH and CDR2 LQKENI. The CDR3 is made up of 18 amino acids. CDR3 nucleotide sequence: TGTGCCAGCTCACCCTATTTGATCGGACAGGGTGGAAACACTGAAGCTTTCTTT. The encoded protein is CASSPYLIGQGGNTEAFF.

J is TRBJ1-4 and V is TRBV5-4; TRBD1 matches at 7 bases. Trimming took 2 bases from V and 6 from J; bases not matched to a gene: 10. There are 16 residues in the CDR3. The germline V gene encodes CDR1 SGHNT and CDR2 YYREEE (reference sequence). CDR3: CASSFGGGDRDEKLFF. The CDR3, as DNA: TGTGCCAGCAGCTTTGGAGGGGGCGATCGGGATGAAAAACTGTTTTTT.

V is TRBV5-6 and J is TRBJ2-1; 13 positions agree with TRBD2. Germline V gene data show CDR1 as SGHDT and CDR2 as YYEEEE. V dropped 4 bases and J dropped 4; count of bases not matched to a gene: 2. The CDR3 is made up of 15 amino acids. The CDR3 is CASSRTSGRYNEQFF. The CDR3 nucleotides are TGTGCCAGCAGCCGGACTAGCGGGAGATACAATGAGCAGTTCTTC.

The J gene is TRBJ1-2, the V gene TRBV9, with D possibly being TRBD1 (5 bases). The CDR3 runs 14 residues. V gave up 4 bases and J gave up 4 bases, with 14 bases separating them. Looked up from germline, CDR1 is SGDLS and CDR2 is YYNGEE. CDR3 sequence (DNA): TGTGCCAGCAGCAACCCAGGGCCCCTCTATGGCTACACCTTC. Translated: CASSNPGPLYGYTF.

The chain is built from TRBV7-2 and TRBJ2-1; possible D gene TRBD2, 5 bases. Germline values: CDR1 SGHTA, CDR2 FQGNSA. The CDR3 is 13 residues long. The V gene lost 3 bases and the J gene lost 9 bases, with 12 bases spanning the gap. CDR3 nucleotide sequence: TGTGCCAGCAGCTTTACCGAGGGTACTGAGCAGTTCTTC. Its translation is CASSFTEGTEQFF.

This clone occurred once. V usage is TRBV30 and J usage is TRBJ2-7, with 12 positions matching TRBD2. Trimming removed 4 bases from V and 6 bases from J; junction bases left unmatched: 4. There are 13 residues in the CDR3. Per germline, CDR1 GTSNPN and CDR2 SVGIG (reference sequence). This CDR3 is CAWTSGRGGEQYF. DNA for the CDR3: TGTGCCTGGACTAGCGGGAGGGGGGGCGAGCAGTACTTC.

The CDR3 nucleotides are TGTGCCTGGAGTGTGACACACACGAACACTGAAGCTTTCTTT. Translating it yields CAWSVTHTNTEAFF. The chain is built from TRBV30 and TRBJ1-1, with D uncertain. Germline-derived CDR1 and CDR2 are GTSNPN and SVGIG (reference sequence). This CDR3 comprises 14 residues. Trimming shortened V by 0 bases and J by 1 base, and 9 bases separated the two germline ends.

J is TRBJ1-1 and V is TRBV3-1 (or the pseudogene TRBV3-2), with TRBD1 as a possible D gene (5 bases). Germline V gene sequence: CDR1 LGHDT, CDR2 YNNKEL (reference sequence). This CDR3 is 14 amino acids long. The V gene lost 6 bases and the J gene lost 7 bases, with 18 bases spanning the gap. The CDR3 spells CASRKREARGEAFF. DNA for the CDR3: TGTGCCAGCAGAAAGAGGGAGGCGAGGGGTGAAGCTTTCTTT.

V gene TRBV28 combines with J gene TRBJ2-1; a weak D match, TRBD1 (7 bases). V lost 6 bases and J lost 7, with 13 bases in between. The CDR3 loop spans 13 amino acids. The germline CDR1 and CDR2 sequences are MDHEN and SYDVKM. DNA for the CDR3: TGTGCCAGCAGCACGACAGGGAGGAATGAGCAGTTCTTC. As protein: CASSTTGRNEQFF.

V usage is TRBV5-1 and J usage is TRBJ2-7; D might be TRBD1 (5 bases). The length of the CDR3 is 15 residues. V was cut by 0 bases and J by 5 bases, with 15 bases left in between. Germline values: CDR1 SGHRS, CDR2 YFSETQ. The CDR3 DNA sequence: TGCGCCAGCAGCTTGGAGGGCAGGGTTGGCGACGAGCAGTACTTC. This gives the protein CASSLEGRVGDEQYF.

This clone was picked up many times. V usage is TRBV5-5 and J usage is TRBJ2-7, with D maybe TRBD1 (5 bases). The V and J ends lost 3 bases and 4 bases respectively, with 11 bases between them. The CDR3 covers 13 residues. Germline-derived CDR1 and CDR2 are SGHKS and YYEKEE (reference sequence). The chain's CDR3 is CASSSGLGYEQYF. The CDR3 bases are TGTGCCAGCAGCTCAGGGTTAGGGTACGAGCAGTACTTC.

The chain uses TRBV6-5 and TRBJ2-5, with 7 nucleotides matching TRBD1. The CDR3 runs to 14 residues. The germline CDR1 and CDR2 sequences are MNHEY and SVGAGI. Trimming removed 7 bases from V and 5 bases from J; junction bases left unmatched: 10. The CDR3 coding sequence is TGTGCCAGCACCCTCCTGACAGGGCGGGAGACCCAGTACTTC. This translates into CASTLLTGRETQYF.

This clone was seen repeatedly, ten times or more. The CDR3 DNA is TGTGCCAGCAGCGTAGCGACAGGTCCAACCTACGAGCAGTACTTC. This codes for CASSVATGPTYEQYF. This chain uses TRBV9 with TRBJ2-7; maybe TRBD1 (6 bases). The V end lost 0 bases, the J end lost 2 bases, and 12 bases lay between the germline ends. The CDR3 runs 15 residues. Looked up from germline, CDR1 is SGDLS and CDR2 is YYNGEE.

CDR3 region: CASSDSGFAEAFF. The CDR3 DNA is TGTGCCAGCAGTGATTCAGGGTTTGCTGAAGCTTTCTTT. The chain is built from TRBV6-1 and TRBJ1-1, with D perhaps TRBD1 (5 bases). The V end was cut by 3 bases, the J end by 6 bases, with 11 bases between. The CDR3 consists of 13 residues. From germline, CDR1 is MNHNS and CDR2 SASEGT.

The V and J genes are TRBV4-3 and TRBJ1-3; D remains unclear. The CDR3 sequence is 15 residues long. Germline V gene data show CDR1 as LGHNA and CDR2 as YSLEER. Trimming stripped 1 base from V and 0 bases from J, with 7 bases between. CDR3 DNA: TGCGCCAGCAGCCAAGCACCAGACTCTGGAAACACCATATATTTT. Its translation: CASSQAPDSGNTIYF.